Below, 4 T cell receptor beta chains from the same sample are listed, as sequenced in a study of shared clonotypes between healthy human individuals. Using immunoSEQ multiplex PCR, the repertoire was profiled, and TCRdb retains in-frame clones only, with some absent. The sample holds around 1.6 million clones, around 98% seen once. The specimen was naive CD4+ T cells sorted from blood. Documented subset: CD45RA+ positively selected. These receptors were obtained from a man aged 25-45 years in good health.

This rearrangement joins TRBV10-3 to TRBJ1-5; 10 nucleotides align to TRBD1. The ends lost 5 bases at V and 7 bases at J; junction bases unmatched: 5. Germline-derived CDR1 and CDR2 are ENHRY and SYGVKD. CDR3 size: 14 residues. In nucleotides, the CDR3 is TGTGCCATCAGTTGGGACAGGGGCGACCAGCCCCAGCATTTT. It translates to CAISWDRGDQPQHF.

V is TRBV20-1 and J is TRBJ2-1; no clear D. Germline V gives CDR1 DFQATT, CDR2 SNEGSKA (reference sequence). The CDR3 has 11 amino acids. Trimming removed 7 bases from V and 8 bases from J, with 12 bases in between. CDR3 sequence: CSVTRSDEQFF. CDR3 nucleotides: TGCAGTGTTACGAGGAGCGATGAGCAGTTCTTC.

On this clone: The junction does not match germline at one end; this may be a read error. CDR3 sequence (DNA): TGTGCTAGCAGCCAGACAGCGGGAGCCGGGGAGCTGTTTTTT. Translating it yields CASSQTAGAGELFF. This chain joins TRBV7-7 and TRBJ2-2; 8 nucleotides align to TRBD2. Per germline, CDR1 SSHAT and CDR2 FNYEAQ (reference sequence). The CDR3 sequence is 14 residues long. The complete variable domain, with remaining parts taken from reference TRBV7-7 and TRBJ2-2, reads GAGVSQSPRYKVTKRGQDVTLRCDPISSHATLYWYQQALGQGPEFLTYFNYEAQPDKSGLPSDRFSAERPEGSISTLTIQRTEQRDSAMYRCASSQTAGAGELFFGEGSRLTVL.

V usage is TRBV27 and J usage is TRBJ2-7; D is uncertain. V lost 4 bases and J 1 base, leaving 14 bases between the germline ends. Per germline, CDR1 MNHEY and CDR2 SMNVEV (reference sequence). This CDR3 comprises 15 residues. The CDR3 spells CASSYTVSSSYEQYF. The CDR3 DNA reads as TGTGCCAGCAGTTATACTGTTAGCTCATCCTACGAGCAGTACTTC.